Only a few counts were recorded for the clone carrying this T cell receptor (beta chain). What it binds is unknown. The data were taken from a study of T cell repertoires in cytomegalovirus infection. The overall study: Indications of both CMV infection and matching HLA type were provided by public TCR beta signatures. Overall study results and limits: Cumulative frequency (of public TCR beta family members) identified carriers of CMV plus the relevant HLA. There were HLA-C-restricted CMV-specific TCR beta clonotypes dominating the ex vivo response.

Looked up from germline, CDR1 is SGHTA and CDR2 is FQGNSA. This CDR3 has 14 amino acids. The V end lost 2 bases, the J end lost 2 bases, and 10 bases lay between the germline ends. TCRdb redid the calling of the reads with MiXCR, one entry per CDR3 protein. Here the sample spans 150,000 to 200,000 distinct CDR3 sequences, approximately 20% being singletons. The chain is built from TRBV7-2 and TRBJ2-7; D call uncertain. The origin of this receptor is a human donor in good health (CMV status not recorded). Some clones in this sample may be carry-over from other donors' samples. The sample was PBMCs. This CDR3 is CASSLYKGTYEQYF. Written as DNA, the CDR3 is TGTGCCAGCAGCTTATATAAGGGTACCTACGAGCAGTACTTC.